This T cell receptor beta chain was sequenced in a study of blood T cells in healthy people across ages. Findings of the study overall: Significant beta diversity loss was already apparent by age 40, declining roughly linearly. Expanded clonotype shifts may have been confounded, as the donors had an unknown CMV status. Donors of long life had a larger count of naive CD4+ cells and greater diversity than aged donors.

V lost 4 bases and J lost 3, with 13 bases in between. This CDR3 has 14 residues. Germline values: CDR1 SGHRS, CDR2 YFSETQ. This clonotype was seen a handful of times. What it binds is unknown. The use of a sample-barcoded 5' primer and a J-beta primer mix characterized a second PCR of 7 to 11 cycles. Every sample returned 2.5 million or more CDR3-containing paired-end reads. TCRdb passed the 5' RACE reads through MiXCR, listing each CDR3 protein once. The table lists almost 1 million distinct CDR3 sequences, about 53% of them singletons. The sample was blood. This sequence was found in an older woman in good health. V and J are TRBV5-1 and TRBJ1-2, with a tentative D call TRBD1 (6 bases). CDR3 sequence (DNA): TGCGCCAGCAGCCAGGACCCAGGGGACTATGGCTACACCTTC. It translates to CASSQDPGDYGYTF.